What follows are 16 T cell receptor beta chains derived from one specimen sequenced in a study of blood T cell repertoires in COVID-19. The method was immunoSEQ multiplex PCR; TCRdb's version includes in-frame clones alone and lacks a portion of them. The repertoire includes fewer than 85,000 clones, 87% of them detected once, and roughly 8.5% sits in the top ten. The sample was peripheral blood. The receptors here all came from a man aged 45-65 years with active COVID-19.

This chain connects TRBV15 to TRBJ2-1; a possible D gene is TRBD2 (6 bases). V shed 0 bases and J shed 6 bases, with 12 bases lying between them. Germline-derived CDR1 and CDR2 are LNHNV and YYDKDF (reference sequence). The CDR3 consists of 15 residues. The CDR3 DNA follows: TGTGCCACCAGCAGAGATGCACTAGCATTCAATGAGCAGTTCTTC. This translates into CATSRDALAFNEQFF.

The genes are TRBV9 and TRBJ1-1; 9 bases line up with TRBD1. The junction had 12 bases not matched to a gene; V was cut back by 5 bases and J by 10 bases. This CDR3 comprises 14 residues. CDR1 SGDLS and CDR2 YYNGEE come from the germline V gene. The CDR3: CASSLGTGTGGAFF. The CDR3, as DNA: TGTGCCAGCAGTTTGGGGACAGGGACTGGGGGAGCTTTCTTT.

J is TRBJ2-7 and V is TRBV7-8; the D gene is possibly TRBD2 (5 bases). CDR3 size: 15 residues. The ends were cut back, 1 base at V and 2 bases at J, with 12 bases in the middle. Per the germline V gene, CDR1 is SGHVS and CDR2 is FQNEAQ. As DNA, the CDR3 is TGTGCCAGCAGCTTAGTGGAGGCCAGAGCCTACGAGCAGTACTTC. Its translation is CASSLVEARAYEQYF.

The chain is built from TRBV28 and TRBJ2-1; 11 nucleotides line up with TRBD2. This CDR3 comprises 15 residues. J lost 5 bases, V lost 5 bases, and 5 bases had no gene match. Germline CDR1 is MDHEN and CDR2 is SYDVKM. The CDR3 region is CASSETSGTDNEQFF. CDR3 coding DNA: TGTGCCAGCAGTGAGACTAGCGGGACAGACAATGAGCAGTTCTTC.

This clone was recorded many times. The rearrangement uses TRBV7-3 and TRBJ1-2; D gene unclear. Trimming shortened V by 0 bases and J by 4 bases, and 6 bases separated the two germline ends. CDR1 SGHTA and CDR2 FQGTGA come from the germline V gene. The CDR3 sequence is 13 residues long. The CDR3 bases are TGTGCCAGCAGCTTAACAGCAGGCTATGGCTACACCTTC. Residues: CASSLTAGYGYTF. Complete variable domain (other parts from reference TRBV7-3 and TRBJ1-2): GAGVSQTPSNKVTEKGKYVELRCDPISGHTALYWYRQSLGQGPEFLIYFQGTGAADDSGLPNDRFFAVRPEGSVSTLKIQRTERGDSAVYLCASSLTAGYGYTFGSGTRLTVV.

This chain uses TRBV27 with TRBJ2-3; D unclear. The germline V gene encodes CDR1 MNHEY and CDR2 SMNVEV (reference sequence). Trimming took 2 bases from V and 4 from J, leaving 16 bases between them. There are 16 residues in the CDR3. The chain's CDR3 is CASSLVAAAVPDTQYF. The CDR3 DNA sequence: TGTGCCAGCAGTTTAGTGGCGGCAGCCGTCCCAGATACGCAGTATTTT.

The CDR3 sequence: CASSPGSGANVLTF. The CDR3 DNA is TGTGCCAGCTCTCCAGGTTCTGGGGCCAACGTCCTGACTTTC. The gene calls are TRBV9 and TRBJ2-6; D unclear. The V end was cut by 7 bases, the J end by 1 base, with 9 bases between. Germline V gives CDR1 SGDLS, CDR2 YYNGEE. The CDR3 consists of 14 residues.

Only one count was recorded for this clone. The rearrangement joins TRBV6-5 to TRBJ2-7; D is unresolved. This CDR3 region has 13 residues. V was cut by 6 bases and J by 4 bases, with 13 bases left in between. The germline CDR1 and CDR2 sequences are MNHEY and SVGAGI. The CDR3 DNA reads TGTGCCAGCAGGCCTACAGTTAATTACGAGCAGTACTTC. Its translation: CASRPTVNYEQYF.

The J gene is TRBJ2-1, the V gene TRBV14; a weak D match, TRBD2 (5 bases). Trimming cost V 3 bases and J 4 bases, with 16 bases left between them. CDR1 is SGHDN and CDR2 is FVKESK in the germline V gene. CDR3 length equals 16 residues. CDR3 amino acids: CASSHPRGAVYNEQFF. CDR3 sequence (DNA): TGTGCCAGCAGCCACCCACGCGGAGCGGTGTACAATGAGCAGTTCTTC.

The chain recombines TRBV15 with TRBJ2-3; 8 nucleotides agree with TRBD1. With 2 bases clipped from V and 8 bases from J, the junction kept 12 bases outside the gene matches. The germline V gene encodes CDR1 LNHNV and CDR2 YYDKDF (reference sequence). There are 16 residues in the CDR3. The CDR3 sequence: CATSRSRQGTSLTQYF. CDR3 nucleotide sequence: TGTGCCACCAGCAGATCAAGACAGGGGACCAGTCTTACGCAGTATTTT.

This chain connects TRBV6-1 to TRBJ1-4; no clear D. In germline, CDR1 is MNHNS, CDR2 SASEGT. The CDR3 has 16 amino acids. V was shortened by 3 bases and J by 8 bases, with 19 bases between the two germline ends. CDR3 protein: CASSDLVWSGLEKLFF. The CDR3 DNA reads as TGTGCCAGCAGTGATCTTGTTTGGAGTGGCCTGGAAAAACTGTTTTTT.

V usage is TRBV27 and J usage is TRBJ2-7, with a possible D match to TRBD1 (6 bases). Germline values: CDR1 MNHEY, CDR2 SMNVEV (reference sequence). This CDR3 spans 13 amino acids. Trimming removed 3 bases from V and 9 bases from J, with 15 bases in between. The CDR3 loop reads CASSFAGAEGQYF. Written as DNA, the CDR3 is TGTGCCAGCAGTTTTGCAGGGGCCGAAGGGCAGTACTTC.

The chain recombines TRBV7-3 with TRBJ2-7; a weak D match, TRBD1 (6 bases). V lost 5 bases, J lost 6 bases, and 14 bases lay in between. Germline V gives CDR1 SGHTA, CDR2 FQGTGA. The CDR3 length is 13 residues. CDR3 coding DNA: TGTGCCAGCAGCCCGGATACAGGGCGCGAGCAGTACTTC. It translates to CASSPDTGREQYF.

V gene TRBV19 combines with J gene TRBJ1-1; 8 positions match TRBD1. Germline V CDR1 and CDR2: LNHDA, SQIVND (reference sequence). The CDR3 has 15 amino acids. The J segment lost 4 bases and the V segment lost 6 bases, leaving 10 bases of the junction unmatched. The CDR3 spells CASREPGQGSTEAFF. In DNA, the CDR3 is TGTGCCAGTAGAGAACCCGGACAGGGTTCCACTGAAGCTTTCTTT.

The V call is TRBV27, the J call TRBJ2-3, with TRBD2 matching over 10 bases. V lost 1 base and J lost 4; bases outside the gene matches: 8. The V gene's germline CDR1 is MNHEY and CDR2 SMNVEV (reference sequence). The CDR3 length is 17 residues. This CDR3 reads CASSLFTSGTYPDTQYF. The CDR3 nucleotides read TGTGCCAGCAGTTTATTTACTAGCGGGACCTACCCAGATACGCAGTATTTT.

The rearrangement links TRBV27 to TRBJ2-7; D ambiguous. The CDR3 totals 13 residues. CDR1 and CDR2 from the germline V gene are MNHEY and SMNVEV (reference sequence). Trimming stripped 2 bases from V and 2 bases from J, with 7 bases between. The CDR3 loop is CASSLTPPYEQYF. As DNA, the CDR3 is TGTGCCAGCAGTTTAACTCCCCCCTACGAGCAGTACTTC.